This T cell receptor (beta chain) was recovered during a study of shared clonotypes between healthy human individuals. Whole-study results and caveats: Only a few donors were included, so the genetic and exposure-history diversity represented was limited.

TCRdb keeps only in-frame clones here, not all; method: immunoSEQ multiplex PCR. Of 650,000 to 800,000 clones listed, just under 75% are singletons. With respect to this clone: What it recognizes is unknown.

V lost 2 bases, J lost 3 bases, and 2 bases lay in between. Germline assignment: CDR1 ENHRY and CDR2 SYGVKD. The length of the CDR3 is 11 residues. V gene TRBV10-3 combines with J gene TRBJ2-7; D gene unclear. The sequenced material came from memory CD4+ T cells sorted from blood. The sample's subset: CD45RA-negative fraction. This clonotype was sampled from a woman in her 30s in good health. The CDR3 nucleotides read TGTGCCATCAGTGAGGTCTACGAGCAGTACTTC. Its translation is CAISEVYEQYF.